These 8 T cell receptor beta chains were all obtained from the same sample, sequenced in a study of T cells in Graves' hyperthyroidism and ophthalmopathy. RNA transcripts gave rise to amplified TCR beta CDR3 regions. HTBI primers were the set used in a first-round RT-PCR of the TCR CDR3. One entry per CDR3 protein results from TCRdb running MiXCR on the multiplex PCR reads. The sample has over 500,000 distinct CDR3 sequences; 12% to 15% are singletons. The sample consisted of blood. The origin of the receptors is a woman in her forties with Graves' hyperthyroidism.

This clonotype was seen a handful of times. This chain joins TRBV28 and TRBJ2-7, with D tentatively TRBD2 (6 bases). The CDR3 is 12 amino acids. Per germline, CDR1 MDHEN and CDR2 SYDVKM. V shed 10 bases and J shed 2 bases, with 12 bases lying between them. The CDR3 loop reads CATSSEAYEQYF. CDR3 bases: TGTGCCACCTCTAGCGAAGCCTACGAGCAGTACTTC.

This sequence joins TRBV10-2 and TRBJ2-7; maybe TRBD1 (6 bases). CDR1 WSHSY and CDR2 SAAADI come from the germline V gene. The CDR3 covers 12 residues. Trimming pared 4 bases from V and 6 bases from J, leaving 10 bases between. DNA of the CDR3: TGCGCCAGCAGTGCAGGGGCCGCCGAGCAGTACTTC. Encoded protein: CASSAGAAEQYF.

Ten or more counts support this clonotype. The chain links TRBV2 to TRBJ1-6, with 7 positions matching TRBD1. From germline, CDR1 is SNHLY and CDR2 FYNNEI. The CDR3 is 15 residues long. V was clipped by 6 bases and J by 5 bases; unmatched bases: 7. CDR3 coding DNA: TGTGCCAGCAGACTAACCGGGACAGATAATTCACCCCTCCACTTT. Its protein product is CASRLTGTDNSPLHF.

The J gene is TRBJ2-2, the V gene TRBV19, with TRBD1 matching over 7 bases. J gave up 2 bases and V 5 bases, and 8 bases lay outside the gene matches. The CDR3 loop spans 16 amino acids. Germline V gives CDR1 LNHDA, CDR2 SQIVND (reference sequence). The CDR3 DNA is TGTGCCAGTAGTCCCGGGACAGTGCCTAACACCGGGGAGCTGTTTTTT. Translating gives CASSPGTVPNTGELFF.

This clonotype was counted at least ten times. This CDR3 reads CASSNPPVYEQYF. The CDR3 region has the DNA TGTGCCAGCAGTAACCCGCCAGTTTACGAGCAGTACTTC. This chain connects TRBV6-2 or TRBV6-3 to TRBJ2-7; D not certain. V was shortened by 5 bases and J by 4 bases, with 12 bases between the two germline ends. The CDR3 is 13 amino acids. The germline gives CDR1 MNHEY, CDR2 SVGEGT.

V and J are TRBV12-3 or TRBV12-4 and TRBJ2-7; D is unclear. The CDR3 spans 15 residues. The V gene lost 6 bases and the J gene lost 3 bases, with 18 bases spanning the gap. CDR3 protein: CASRLGTESFYEQYF. CDR3 DNA: TGTGCCAGCAGACTTGGCACGGAATCCTTCTACGAGCAGTACTTC.

This chain links TRBV29-1 with TRBJ1-2; D perhaps matches TRBD1 (5 bases). Trimming left V 5 bases short and J 0 bases short, with 13 bases between. The CDR3 is made up of 14 amino acids. Germline CDR1 reads SQVTM; CDR2 reads ANQGSEA. CDR3 nucleotide sequence: TGCAGCGTTTCGATGACAGAATCTAACTATGGCTACACCTTC. It specifies CSVSMTESNYGYTF.

At least ten counts were recorded for this clonotype. CDR3 bases: TGCGCCAGCACCCCGACTGGGACAGGGAGCGAAAAACTGTTTTTT. Residues: CASTPTGTGSEKLFF. The J gene is TRBJ1-4, the V gene TRBV5-1; 9 nucleotides match TRBD1. The J segment lost 8 bases and the V segment lost 6 bases, leaving 11 bases of the junction unmatched. Per germline, CDR1 SGHRS and CDR2 YFSETQ. The CDR3 totals 15 residues.